The sequence of this TCR beta chain was determined in a study of cytomegalovirus exposure and HLA in healthy donors. The CDR3 is made up of 12 amino acids. From germline, CDR1 is SEHNR and CDR2 FQNEAQ (reference sequence). Trimming removed 5 bases at V and 6 bases at J, with 9 bases between. The primer mix had 60 Vbeta and 13 Jbeta primers. Per the authors' pipeline: Unique TCR beta chains totaled roughly 80 million in a later count, with 8.5 million to 12 million of them shared. Clones were sequenced by immunoSEQ multiplex PCR, and TCRdb holds only the in-frame ones, with some missing. That table is the source of V, J and clone size, and D and trimming were worked out from the DNA. The sample carries 130,000 to 150,000 clones, roughly 79% recorded once.

The sequenced material came from PBMCs. This clonotype originated in a woman aged 40-49 years in good health and CMV-seropositive. The V gene is TRBV7-9, the J gene TRBJ2-3, with D tentatively TRBD1 (6 bases). The CDR3 sequence: CASSPQGDTQYF. The CDR3, as DNA: TGTGCCAGCAGCCCCCAGGGGGATACGCAGTATTTT. The full variable domain, completed using reference TRBV7-9 and TRBJ2-3, is DTGVSQNPRHKITKRGQNVTFRCDPISEHNRLYWYRQTLGQGPEFLTYFQNEAQLEKSRLLSDRFSAERPKGSFSTLEIQRTEQGDSAMYLCASSPQGDTQYFGPGTRLTVL.